This entry lists 20 T cell receptor beta chains sequenced from one sample in a study of shared clonotypes between healthy human individuals. Clones were read by immunoSEQ multiplex PCR, and TCRdb kept only the in-frame ones, dropping some. The data show 2 million to 2.5 million clones, approximately 94% seen once. The source material was naive CD4+ T cells sorted from blood. Subset: CD45RA+ positively selected. Every receptor here comes from a man aged 18 to 30 in good health.

This clone was observed once. V and J are TRBV4-1 and TRBJ1-5, with D unclear. The CDR3 is 14 residues long. Deletions cut 5 bases from V and 2 bases from J, with 10 bases between. Germline V gene lookup returns CDR1 MGHRA and CDR2 YSYEKL. CDR3 in DNA: TGCGCCAGCAGCACCCAGATGGGCAATCAGCCCCAGCATTTT. Translated: CASSTQMGNQPQHF.

The chain is built from TRBV5-4 and TRBJ1-6, with 11 bases matching TRBD1. Trimming at V came to 4 bases and at J to 9 bases, leaving 9 bases not matched to a gene. CDR1 is SGHNT, CDR2 YYREEE, per germline (reference sequence). There are 16 residues in the CDR3. This chain's CDR3 is CASSEGTGGNLSPLHF. The CDR3 DNA reads TGTGCCAGCAGCGAAGGGACAGGGGGGAACCTTTCACCCCTCCACTTT.

This clone was seen once. The V gene is TRBV11-2, the J gene TRBJ2-2; TRBD2 might be the D (5 bases). Germline assignment: CDR1 SGHAT and CDR2 FQNNGV. Trimming cost V 0 bases and J 5 bases, with 10 bases left between them. CDR3 size: 15 residues. CDR3 in DNA: TGTGCCAGCAGCTTAGATCGGACTCGAACCGGGGAGCTGTTTTTT. Its translation is CASSLDRTRTGELFF. Combining the CDR3 with reference TRBV11-2 and TRBJ2-2 gives the whole variable domain EAGVAQSPRYKIIEKRQSVAFWCNPISGHATLYWYQQILGQGPKLLIQFQNNGVVDDSQLPKDRFSAERLKGVDSTLKIQPAKLEDSAVYLCASSLDRTRTGELFFGEGSRLTVL.

The chain carries TRBV20-1 and TRBJ1-4; D ambiguous. Germline CDR1 DFQATT, CDR2 SNEGSKA (reference sequence). This CDR3 is built from 11 residues. V gave up 5 bases and J gave up 12 bases, with 13 bases separating them. The CDR3 DNA reads TGCAGTGCTCCGGAGGCAGGTCAACTGTTTTTT. It specifies CSAPEAGQLFF.

The chain recombines TRBV11-3 with TRBJ2-7, with D possibly TRBD1 on 6 matching bases. The germline V and J ends were trimmed by 3 bases and 5 bases, with 17 bases remaining between them. CDR3 length: 15 amino acids. Germline CDR1 reads SGHNT; CDR2 reads YENEEA. The CDR3 sequence: CASSLEAGAAHEQYF. The CDR3 bases are TGTGCCAGCAGCTTGGAGGCAGGGGCTGCCCACGAGCAGTACTTC.

CDR3 in DNA: TGCAGCGTTGTACAGGGGGTGCAGAACACTGAAGCTTTCTTT. Translating it yields CSVVQGVQNTEAFF. The V and J genes are TRBV29-1 and TRBJ1-1; 8 nucleotides match TRBD1. CDR3 size: 14 residues. The germline gives CDR1 SQVTM, CDR2 ANQGSEA. Trimming took 4 bases from V and 1 from J; bases not matched to a gene: 5. Drawing the rest from reference TRBV29-1 and TRBJ1-1, the complete variable domain is SAVISQKPSRDICQRGTSLTIQCQVDSQVTMMFWYRQQPGQSLTLIATANQGSEATYESGFVIDKFPISRPNLTFSTLTVSNMSPEDSSIYLCSVVQGVQNTEAFFGQGTRLTVV.

The V call is TRBV11-2, the J call TRBJ2-1, with TRBD2 matching over 12 bases. The germline V gene has CDR1 SGHAT and CDR2 FQNNGV. Losses at the gene ends were 5 bases for V and 10 bases for J; bases not matched to a gene: 6. The CDR3 is made up of 14 amino acids. The CDR3 loop reads CASSQGLAGTEQFF. CDR3 DNA: TGTGCCAGCAGCCAAGGACTAGCGGGAACCGAGCAGTTCTTC.

V gene TRBV7-9 combines with J gene TRBJ1-4, with no clear D. The V end was cut by 3 bases, the J end by 5 bases, with 10 bases between. From germline, CDR1 is SEHNR and CDR2 FQNEAQ (reference sequence). This CDR3 has 14 residues. The CDR3 coding sequence is TGTGCCAGCAGCTTTGCCGGGGTAAATGAAAAACTGTTTTTT. Translated: CASSFAGVNEKLFF.

The gene calls are TRBV7-2 and TRBJ2-7; TRBD2 matches 7 bases. The J segment lost 6 bases and the V segment lost 5 bases, leaving 10 bases of the junction unmatched. Germline V gene data show CDR1 as SGHTA and CDR2 as FQGNSA. The CDR3 runs to 14 residues. CDR3 in amino acids: CASSTGGILTEQYF. CDR3 coding DNA: TGTGCCAGCAGCACCGGGGGGATCCTGACCGAGCAGTACTTC.

The rearrangement links TRBV6-5 to TRBJ2-1; D is perhaps TRBD1 or TRBD2 (5 bases each). Germline loops: CDR1 MNHEY, CDR2 SVGAGI. The V and J ends lost 3 bases and 9 bases respectively, with 15 bases between them. The CDR3 totals 14 residues. The CDR3 bases are TGTGCCAGCAGTTATCATCGTCCTGGGGGTGAGCAGTTCTTC. This gives the protein CASSYHRPGGEQFF.

The genes are TRBV2 and TRBJ1-5; D not certain. Trimming stripped 7 bases from V and 2 bases from J, with 15 bases between. Germline CDR1 SNHLY, CDR2 FYNNEI. The CDR3 length is 15 residues. The chain's CDR3 is CASTVDGSGNQPQHF. DNA for the CDR3: TGTGCCAGCACCGTGGACGGGAGTGGCAATCAGCCCCAGCATTTT.

J is TRBJ1-2 and V is TRBV6-5, with D unclear. V was clipped by 3 bases and J by 0 bases, with 11 bases between them. Germline V lookup: CDR1 MNHEY, CDR2 SVGAGI. CDR3 size: 15 residues. Here the CDR3 reads CASSYRPGSNYGYTF. The CDR3 DNA reads as TGTGCCAGCAGTTATCGACCGGGCTCTAACTATGGCTACACCTTC.

The chain joins TRBV6-1 to TRBJ2-7, with D possibly TRBD1 on 6 matching bases. The germline gives CDR1 MNHNS, CDR2 SASEGT. This CDR3 region has 13 residues. Trimming left V 6 bases short and J 2 bases short, with 11 bases between. The CDR3 DNA reads as TGTGCCAGCAGGCTGACAGGTACCTACGAGCAGTACTTC. Translation: CASRLTGTYEQYF.

This clone was observed once. The CDR3 DNA reads TGCGCCAGCAGCCACAGCCCAGCGGGCGGTAGCACAGATACGCAGTATTTT. Translation: CASSHSPAGGSTDTQYF. V and J are TRBV4-1 and TRBJ2-3, with D perhaps matching TRBD2 (6 bases). The germline CDR1 and CDR2 sequences are MGHRA and YSYEKL. The CDR3 length is 17 residues. V was cut by 3 bases and J by 0 bases, with 16 bases left in between.

The chain is built from TRBV2 and TRBJ2-1; perhaps TRBD2 as D (6 bases). The CDR3 extends over 12 amino acids. V dropped 8 bases and J dropped 9 bases, with 14 bases sitting between them. Germline CDR1 is SNHLY and CDR2 is FYNNEI. The CDR3 DNA follows: TGTGCCAGCTGCACGTTGGGGGGTGAGCAGTTCTTC. Protein product: CASCTLGGEQFF.

The chain links TRBV15 to TRBJ2-2; D perhaps matches TRBD1 (6 bases). CDR1 and CDR2 from the germline V gene are LNHNV and YYDKDF (reference sequence). V lost 3 bases and J lost 1, with 9 bases in between. The CDR3 has 15 residues. The CDR3 reads CATSSRQVNTGELFF. The CDR3 DNA reads TGTGCCACCAGCAGTAGACAGGTGAACACCGGGGAGCTGTTTTTT.

This clone was seen a single time. This chain links TRBV6-5 with TRBJ1-1; the D gene is possibly TRBD1 (5 bases). V was shortened by 4 bases and J by 0 bases, with 12 bases between the two germline ends. Germline V gene lookup returns CDR1 MNHEY and CDR2 SVGAGI. This CDR3 spans 15 amino acids. The CDR3 nucleotides are TGTGCCAGCAGTTTCACAGGATCCATGAACACTGAAGCTTTCTTT. The encoded protein is CASSFTGSMNTEAFF.

The chain uses TRBV7-9 and TRBJ1-1; D might be TRBD1 (6 bases). This CDR3 region has 15 residues. V lost 5 bases, J lost 0 bases, and 13 bases lay in between. Germline V gives CDR1 SEHNR, CDR2 FQNEAQ (reference sequence). CDR3 protein: CASSPSQGMNTEAFF. DNA for the CDR3: TGTGCCAGCAGCCCCTCCCAGGGGATGAACACTGAAGCTTTCTTT.

This clone was observed a single time. The V and J genes are TRBV28 and TRBJ1-1; 8 nucleotides agree with TRBD1. Unmatched junction bases numbered 5, after V lost 6 bases and J lost 2 bases. This CDR3 comprises 14 residues. CDR1 is MDHEN, CDR2 SYDVKM, per germline. The CDR3 loop is CASRRDRLNTEAFF. Written as DNA, the CDR3 is TGTGCCAGCAGGAGGGACAGGTTAAACACTGAAGCTTTCTTT.

V and J are TRBV5-1 and TRBJ2-3; 8 positions agree with TRBD1. Germline V CDR1 and CDR2: SGHRS, YFSETQ. Trimming at V came to 6 bases and at J to 6 bases, leaving 12 bases not matched to a gene. This CDR3 has 15 residues. CDR3 in DNA: TGCGCCAGCACCCAGGACAGGGCAGCGGCGGATACGCAGTATTTT. Encoded protein: CASTQDRAAADTQYF.